These 4 T cell receptor beta chains were all obtained from the same sample, sequenced in a study of T cell changes during pregnancy in multiple sclerosis. Profiling relied on immunoSEQ multiplex PCR, and the TCRdb table lists in-frame clones only, not all of them. The repertoire consists of about 93,000 clones, with around 92% occurring once and the leading ten covering roughly 1.7%. The sequenced sample was peripheral blood, obtained after pregnancy. These receptors all come from a female donor in good health, enrolled as a control in a pregnancy study.

The rearrangement joins TRBV7-8 to TRBJ2-5; perhaps TRBD2 as D (5 bases). Germline V CDR1 and CDR2: SGHVS, FQNEAQ. Trimming stripped 4 bases from V and 5 bases from J, with 11 bases between. This CDR3 is 13 amino acids long. The CDR3 region is CASSSLVGETQYF. CDR3 DNA sequence: TGTGCCAGCAGCTCACTAGTGGGGGAGACCCAGTACTTC.

V gene TRBV2 combines with J gene TRBJ1-5; no definite D call. Trimming stripped 5 bases from V and 3 bases from J, with 8 bases between. CDR3 length: 13 amino acids. CDR1 SNHLY and CDR2 FYNNEI come from the germline V gene. The CDR3 spells CASSSEDNQPQHF. DNA for the CDR3: TGTGCCAGCAGTTCAGAGGACAATCAGCCCCAGCATTTT.

This clone was seen just once. The CDR3 is CASSLERSGELFF. The CDR3 DNA is TGTGCCAGCAGCTTAGAACGGTCCGGGGAGCTGTTTTTT. The chain combines TRBV11-3 with TRBJ2-2; D remains ambiguous. The CDR3 has 13 residues. The V gene's germline CDR1 is SGHNT and CDR2 YENEEA. The germline V and J ends were trimmed by 0 bases and 6 bases, with 5 bases remaining between them.

The chain has TRBV4-3 and TRBJ1-3; D uncertain. Trimming cost V 1 base and J 0 bases, with 7 bases left between them. The V gene's germline CDR1 is LGHNA and CDR2 YSLEER. The CDR3 has 15 residues. The CDR3 is CASSQGRSSGNTIYF. CDR3 nucleotide sequence: TGCGCCAGCAGCCAAGGGAGGAGCTCTGGAAACACCATATATTTT.